This T cell receptor beta chain comes out of a study of shared clonotypes between healthy human individuals. At the level of the study: A donor's plate count was three for CD4 naive and three for CD4 memory; CD8 naive had two and CD8 memory one.

In its sample, this clone was seen once. The antigen remains unidentified. Study outcomes and limitations: Apart from blood, nothing was sampled; tissue repertoires likely differ.

The data were produced by immunoSEQ multiplex PCR, yet TCRdb's version contains in-frame clones alone and is incomplete. The table shows around 180,000 clones, with 90% to 95% occurring only once. V dropped 0 bases and J dropped 3 bases, with 9 bases sitting between them. The CDR3 totals 14 residues. This receptor was taken from a woman aged 25-40 years in good health. The chain has TRBV23-1 and TRBJ2-7; D gene unclear. TRBV23-1 is an ORF for which the function is uncertain. The material sequenced was naive CD4+ T cells sorted from blood. The subset denotes: CD45RA+ positively selected. CDR3 bases: TGCGCCAGCAGTCAATCGGGCCTTCACTACGAGCAGTACTTC. This encodes CASSQSGLHYEQYF.